Detailed here is one T cell receptor (beta chain). Its antigen is not known. This CDR3 has 14 amino acids. The V gene end was trimmed by 4 bases and the J gene end by 9 bases; junction bases not matched to a gene: 7. The germline CDR1 and CDR2 sequences are DFQATT and SNEGSKA (reference sequence). The data were taken from a study of identical twins. Findings of the study overall: Twins' excess sharing was less marked for out-of-frame beta sequences. In zero-insertion analyses, partial confounding could arise from invariant MAIT and iNKT cells. Out-of-frame alpha sequences common to twins exhibited a surplus of low generation probability. Cord blood beta clonotypes present at high abundance carried fewer insertions; no such pattern appeared in memory repertoires.

TCRdb fed the 5' RACE reads into MiXCR, producing one record per CDR3 protein. The sample lists about 1.7 million distinct CDR3 sequences, under 35% seen once, with more than 0.25% in the top ten. This TCR derives from a newborn girl in good health. V gene TRBV20-1 combines with J gene TRBJ1-6, with TRBD1 matching 9 bases. Specimen: cord blood. CDR3 nucleotide sequence: TGCAGTGCTACCGGGACAGGGAGAAGTTCACCCCTCCACTTT. Translating gives CSATGTGRSSPLHF.